This T cell receptor beta chain appears in the sequencing data of a study of T cell repertoires in cytomegalovirus infection (dated by TCRdb to between 2018 and 2021). General notes on the study: Recently identified HLA-C-restricted CMV epitopes, whose presentation resists viral immunomodulation, were targeted by peptide stimulations together with well-studied HLA-B-restricted epitopes. Donor HLA type was relevant to the analysis, as public TCR beta signatures indicated carriage of CMV infection together with the matching HLA type.

For CDR1 and CDR2, the germline V gene lists MGHRA and YSYEKL. There are 16 amino acids in the CDR3, from cysteine to phenylalanine inclusive. The DNA shown is the 48-base CDR3, in frame from base 1. V lost 2 bases and J lost 10 bases; the stretch between them is 18 bases long. Sequencing took place on an Illumina HiSeq 1500. In TCRdb, the public reads were trimmed at Q25 with fastp and aligned with MiXCR, with productive beta chains retained. Every CDR3 protein is listed once, alongside the most common genes and DNA of its rows. Counted in this sample were about 130,000 distinct CDR3 sequences; over 25% of them appeared once. The ten largest make up 58% of the sample. A few counts support this clonotype. No cognate antigen has been identified for it. No base qualities exist here, and no much larger clone lies one base off it. General conclusions and limits of the study: The ex vivo response was dominated by HLA-C-restricted CMV-specific TCR beta clonotypes, which also provided the single most frequent clonotype in two of eight donors. Cumulative frequency of public TCR beta family members discriminated carriers of CMV infection plus the relevant HLA type in this cohort and an independent 352-donor cohort.

Reading the label with the study, this specimen's treatment or condition is: in vitro stimulation with specific CMV peptide epitopes to enrich CMV-specific T cells. This receptor was obtained from a human donor in good health (CMV status not recorded). Some clones in this sample may be carry-over from other donors' samples. The sequences come from CD8+ T cells from cultured PBMCs, collected from culture after CMV antigen stimulation. The sequence is built from TRBV4-1 and TRBJ1-6; confidence is insufficient to name the D gene. DNA sequence: TGCGCCAGCAGCCAAAGCTTAACACGGGGTCCCTCACCCCTCCACTTT. This sequence encodes CASSQSLTRGPSPLHF.